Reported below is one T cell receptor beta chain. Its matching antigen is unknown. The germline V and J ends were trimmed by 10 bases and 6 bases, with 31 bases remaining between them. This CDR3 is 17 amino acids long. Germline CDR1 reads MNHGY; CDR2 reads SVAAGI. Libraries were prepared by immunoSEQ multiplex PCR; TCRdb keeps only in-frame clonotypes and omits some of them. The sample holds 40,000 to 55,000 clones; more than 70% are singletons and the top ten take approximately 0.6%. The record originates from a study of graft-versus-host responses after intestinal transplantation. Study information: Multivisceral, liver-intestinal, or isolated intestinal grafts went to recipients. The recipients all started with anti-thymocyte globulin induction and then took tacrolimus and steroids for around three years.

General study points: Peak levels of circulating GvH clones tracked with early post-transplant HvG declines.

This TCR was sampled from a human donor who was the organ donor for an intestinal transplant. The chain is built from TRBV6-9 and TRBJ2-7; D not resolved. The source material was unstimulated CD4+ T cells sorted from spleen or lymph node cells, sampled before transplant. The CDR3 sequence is CATQRPRPSISTREQYF. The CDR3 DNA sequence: TGTGCCACCCAGAGGCCCCGTCCCAGCATTTCAACCCGCGAGCAGTACTTC.